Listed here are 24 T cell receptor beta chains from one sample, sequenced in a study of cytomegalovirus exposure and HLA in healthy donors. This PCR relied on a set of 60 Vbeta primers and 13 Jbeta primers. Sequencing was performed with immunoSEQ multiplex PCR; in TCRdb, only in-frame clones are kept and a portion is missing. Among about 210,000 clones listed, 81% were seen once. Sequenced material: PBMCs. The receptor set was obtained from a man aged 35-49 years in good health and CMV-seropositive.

CDR3: CASSVSGQGAGTNEKLFF. CDR3 sequence (DNA): TGTGCCAGCAGCGTTTCGGGACAGGGGGCTGGGACTAATGAAAAACTGTTTTTT. The V and J genes are TRBV9 and TRBJ1-4; TRBD1 matches 12 bases. The V gene's germline CDR1 is SGDLS and CDR2 YYNGEE. Trimming cost V 2 bases and J 2 bases; bases outside gene matches: 7. The CDR3 extends over 18 amino acids.

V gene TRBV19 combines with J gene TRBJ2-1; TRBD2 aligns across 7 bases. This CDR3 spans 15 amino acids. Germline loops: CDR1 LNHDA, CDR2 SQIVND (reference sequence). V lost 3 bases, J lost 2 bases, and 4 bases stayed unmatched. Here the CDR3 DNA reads TGTGCCAGTAGTATCCTAGCGGAGGCCTACAATGAGCAGTTCTTC. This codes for CASSILAEAYNEQFF.

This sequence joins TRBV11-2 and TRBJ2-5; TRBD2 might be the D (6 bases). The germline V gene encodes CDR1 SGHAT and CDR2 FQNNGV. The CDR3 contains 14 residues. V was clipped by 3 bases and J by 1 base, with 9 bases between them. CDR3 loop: CASSFRGLQETQYF. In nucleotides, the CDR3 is TGTGCCAGCAGCTTTCGGGGACTCCAAGAGACCCAGTACTTC.

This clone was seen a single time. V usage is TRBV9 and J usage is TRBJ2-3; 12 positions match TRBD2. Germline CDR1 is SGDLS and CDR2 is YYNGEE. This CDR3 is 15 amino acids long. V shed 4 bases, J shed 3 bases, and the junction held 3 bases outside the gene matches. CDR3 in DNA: TGTGCCAGCAGCCCTAGCGGGAGGGGAACAGATACGCAGTATTTT. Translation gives CASSPSGRGTDTQYF.

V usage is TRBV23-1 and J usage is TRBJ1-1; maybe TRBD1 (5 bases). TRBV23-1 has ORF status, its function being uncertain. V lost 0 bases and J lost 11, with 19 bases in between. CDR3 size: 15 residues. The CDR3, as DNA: TGCGCCAGCAGTCAATCGAAAGCTGGTGGGGCGCGCGCTTTCTTT. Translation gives CASSQSKAGGARAFF.

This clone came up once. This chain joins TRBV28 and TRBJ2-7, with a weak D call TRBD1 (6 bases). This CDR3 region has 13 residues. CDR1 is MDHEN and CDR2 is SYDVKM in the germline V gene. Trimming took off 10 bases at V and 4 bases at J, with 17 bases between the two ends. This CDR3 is CATLGQSVYEQYF. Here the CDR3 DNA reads TGTGCCACCCTCGGACAGTCCGTTTACGAGCAGTACTTC.

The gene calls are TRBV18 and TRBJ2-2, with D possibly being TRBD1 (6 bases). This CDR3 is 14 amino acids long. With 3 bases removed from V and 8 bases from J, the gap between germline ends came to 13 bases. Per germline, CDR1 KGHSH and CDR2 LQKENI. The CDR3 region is CASSPAGGSGELFF. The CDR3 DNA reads TGTGCCAGCTCACCTGCTGGGGGCTCGGGGGAGCTGTTTTTT.

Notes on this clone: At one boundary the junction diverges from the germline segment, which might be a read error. CDR3 sequence: CASSVNYEQCF. CDR3 DNA: TGTGCCAGCAGTGTTAACTACGAGCAGTGCTTC. This chain links TRBV2 with TRBJ2-7; no reliable D call. Germline-derived CDR1 and CDR2 are SNHLY and FYNNEI. The CDR3 extends over 11 amino acids. Supplemented by reference TRBV2 and TRBJ2-7, the full variable domain reads EPEVTQTPSHQVTQMGQEVILRCVPISNHLYFYWYRQILGQKVEFLVSFYNNEISEKSEIFDDQFSVERPDGSNFTLKIRSTKLEDSAMYFCASSVNYEQCFGPGTRLTVT.

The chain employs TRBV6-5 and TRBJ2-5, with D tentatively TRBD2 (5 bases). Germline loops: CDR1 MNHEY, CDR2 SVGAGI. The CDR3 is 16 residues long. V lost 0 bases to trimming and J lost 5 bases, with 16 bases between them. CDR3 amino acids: CASSYSVGVGQETQYF. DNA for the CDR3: TGTGCCAGCAGTTACTCCGTCGGGGTGGGTCAGGAGACCCAGTACTTC.

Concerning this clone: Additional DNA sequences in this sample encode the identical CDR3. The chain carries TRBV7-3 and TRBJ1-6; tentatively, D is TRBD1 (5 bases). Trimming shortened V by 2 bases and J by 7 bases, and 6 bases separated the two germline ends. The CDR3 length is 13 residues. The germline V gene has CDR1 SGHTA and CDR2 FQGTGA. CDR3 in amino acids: CASSLQGNSPLHF. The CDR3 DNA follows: TGTGCCAGCAGCTTACAGGGAAATTCACCCCTCCACTTT.

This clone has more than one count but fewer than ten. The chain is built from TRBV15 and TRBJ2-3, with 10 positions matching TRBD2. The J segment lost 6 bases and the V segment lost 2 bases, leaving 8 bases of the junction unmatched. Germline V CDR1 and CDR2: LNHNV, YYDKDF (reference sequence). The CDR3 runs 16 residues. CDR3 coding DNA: TGTGCCACCAGCAGAACCCTAGCGGGAGAAGGTGATACGCAGTATTTT. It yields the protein CATSRTLAGEGDTQYF.

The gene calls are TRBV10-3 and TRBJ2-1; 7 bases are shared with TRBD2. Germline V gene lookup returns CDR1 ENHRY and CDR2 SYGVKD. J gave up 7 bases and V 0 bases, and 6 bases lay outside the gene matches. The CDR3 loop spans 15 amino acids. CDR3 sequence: CAISESTRGENEQFF. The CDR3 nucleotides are TGTGCCATCAGTGAGTCAACCCGGGGGGAGAATGAGCAGTTCTTC.

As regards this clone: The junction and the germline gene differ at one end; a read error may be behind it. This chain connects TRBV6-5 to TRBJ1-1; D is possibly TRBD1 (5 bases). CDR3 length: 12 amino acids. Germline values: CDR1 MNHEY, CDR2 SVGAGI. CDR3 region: CASSFQGYEALF. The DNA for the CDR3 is TGTGCCAGCAGTTTTCAGGGATATGAAGCTCTCTTT.

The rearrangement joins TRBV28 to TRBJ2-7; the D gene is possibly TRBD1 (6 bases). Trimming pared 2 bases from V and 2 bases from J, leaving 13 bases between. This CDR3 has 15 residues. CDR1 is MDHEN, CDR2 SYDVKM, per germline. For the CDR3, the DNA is TGTGCCAGCAGTTTACCGACAGGAGCAACCTACGAGCAGTACTTC. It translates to CASSLPTGATYEQYF.

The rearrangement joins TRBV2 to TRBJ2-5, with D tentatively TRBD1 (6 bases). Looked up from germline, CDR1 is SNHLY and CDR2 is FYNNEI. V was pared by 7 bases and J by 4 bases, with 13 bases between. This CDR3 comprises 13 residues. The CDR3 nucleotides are TGTGCCAGCAAAGGACAGTCCGGAGAGACCCAGTACTTC. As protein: CASKGQSGETQYF.

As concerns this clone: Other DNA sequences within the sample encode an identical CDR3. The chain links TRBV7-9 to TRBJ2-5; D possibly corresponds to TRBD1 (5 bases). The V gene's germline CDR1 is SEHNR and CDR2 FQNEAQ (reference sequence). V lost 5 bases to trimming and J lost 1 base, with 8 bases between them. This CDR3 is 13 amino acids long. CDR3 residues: CASSRQPQETQYF. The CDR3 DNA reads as TGTGCCAGCAGCCGACAGCCCCAAGAGACCCAGTACTTC.

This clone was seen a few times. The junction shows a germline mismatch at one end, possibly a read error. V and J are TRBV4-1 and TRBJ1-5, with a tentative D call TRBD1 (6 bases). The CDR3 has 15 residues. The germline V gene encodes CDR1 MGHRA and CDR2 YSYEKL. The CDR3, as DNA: TGTGCCAGCAGCTTGGGAGGGGGGCTAAATCAGCCCCAGCATTTT. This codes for CASSLGGGLNQPQHF.

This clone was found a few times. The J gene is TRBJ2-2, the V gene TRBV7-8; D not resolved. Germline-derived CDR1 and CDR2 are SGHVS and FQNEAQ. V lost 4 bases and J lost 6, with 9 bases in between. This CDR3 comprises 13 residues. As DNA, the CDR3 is TGTGCCAGCAGCTCAGGTCCGTCCGGGGAGCTGTTTTTT. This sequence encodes CASSSGPSGELFF.

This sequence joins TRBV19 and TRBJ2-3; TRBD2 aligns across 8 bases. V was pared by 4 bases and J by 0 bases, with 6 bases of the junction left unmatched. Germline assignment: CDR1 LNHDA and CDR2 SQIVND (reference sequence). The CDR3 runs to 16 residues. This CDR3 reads CASSRTAGASTDTQYF. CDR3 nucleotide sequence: TGTGCCAGTAGTAGGACAGCGGGAGCTAGCACAGATACGCAGTATTTT.

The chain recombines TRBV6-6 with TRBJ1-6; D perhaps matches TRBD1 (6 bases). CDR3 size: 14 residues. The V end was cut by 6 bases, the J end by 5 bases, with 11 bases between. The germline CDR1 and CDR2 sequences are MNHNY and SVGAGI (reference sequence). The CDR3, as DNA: TGTGCCAGCAGAGGCCAGGGGCATAATTCACCCCTCCACTTT. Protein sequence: CASRGQGHNSPLHF.

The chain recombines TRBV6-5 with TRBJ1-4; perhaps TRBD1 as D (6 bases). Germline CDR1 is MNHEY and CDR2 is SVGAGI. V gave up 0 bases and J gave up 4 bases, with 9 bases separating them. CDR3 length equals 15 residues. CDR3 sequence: CASSYSQGNNEKLFF. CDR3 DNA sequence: TGTGCCAGCAGTTACTCTCAGGGGAATAATGAAAAACTGTTTTTT.

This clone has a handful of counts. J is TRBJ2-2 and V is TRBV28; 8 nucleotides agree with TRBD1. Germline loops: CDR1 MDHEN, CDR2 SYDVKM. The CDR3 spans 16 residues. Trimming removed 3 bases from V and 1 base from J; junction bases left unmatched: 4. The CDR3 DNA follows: TGTGCCAGCAGTTTGACAGGGGAAGTGAACACCGGGGAGCTGTTTTTT. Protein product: CASSLTGEVNTGELFF.

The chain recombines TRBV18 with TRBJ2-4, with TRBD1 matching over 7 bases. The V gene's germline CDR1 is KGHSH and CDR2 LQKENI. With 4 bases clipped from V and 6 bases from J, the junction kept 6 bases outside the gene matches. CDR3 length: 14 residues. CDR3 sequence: CASSQGAGGNIQYF. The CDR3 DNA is TGTGCCAGCTCACAGGGGGCTGGTGGAAACATTCAGTACTTC. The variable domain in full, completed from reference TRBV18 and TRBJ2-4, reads NAGVMQNPRHLVRRRGQEARLRCSPMKGHSHVYWYRQLPEEGLKFMVYLQKENIIDESGMPKERFSAEFPKEGPSILRIQQVVRGDSAAYFCASSQGAGGNIQYFGAGTRLSVL.

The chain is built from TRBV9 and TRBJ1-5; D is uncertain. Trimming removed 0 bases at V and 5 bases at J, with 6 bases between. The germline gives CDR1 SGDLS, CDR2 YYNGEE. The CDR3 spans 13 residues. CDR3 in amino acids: CASSVAPDQPQHF. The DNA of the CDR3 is TGTGCCAGCAGCGTAGCCCCAGATCAGCCCCAGCATTTT.